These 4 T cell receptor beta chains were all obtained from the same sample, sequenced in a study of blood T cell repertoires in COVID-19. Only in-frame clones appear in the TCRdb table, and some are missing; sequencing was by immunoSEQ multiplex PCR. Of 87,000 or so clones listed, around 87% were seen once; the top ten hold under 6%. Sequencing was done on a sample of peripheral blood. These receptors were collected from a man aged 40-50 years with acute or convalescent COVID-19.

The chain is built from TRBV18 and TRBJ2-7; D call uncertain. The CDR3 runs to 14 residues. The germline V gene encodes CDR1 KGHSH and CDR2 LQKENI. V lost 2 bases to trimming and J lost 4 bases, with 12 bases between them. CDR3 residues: CASSPTDSRYEQYF. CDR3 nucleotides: TGTGCCAGCTCACCAACCGACTCGCGATACGAGCAGTACTTC.

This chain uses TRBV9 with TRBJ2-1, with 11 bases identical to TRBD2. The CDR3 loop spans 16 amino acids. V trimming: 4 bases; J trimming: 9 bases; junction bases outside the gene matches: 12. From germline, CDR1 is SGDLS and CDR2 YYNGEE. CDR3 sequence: CASSLQTSGAVGEQFF. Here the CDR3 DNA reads TGTGCCAGCAGCTTACAGACTAGCGGGGCAGTTGGTGAGCAGTTCTTC.

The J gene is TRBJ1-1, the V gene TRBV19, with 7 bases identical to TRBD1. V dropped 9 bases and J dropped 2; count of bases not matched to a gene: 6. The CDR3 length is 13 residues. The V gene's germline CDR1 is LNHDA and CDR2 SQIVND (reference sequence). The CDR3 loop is CASMDRPNTEAFF. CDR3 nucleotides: TGTGCCAGCATGGACAGGCCTAACACTGAAGCTTTCTTT.

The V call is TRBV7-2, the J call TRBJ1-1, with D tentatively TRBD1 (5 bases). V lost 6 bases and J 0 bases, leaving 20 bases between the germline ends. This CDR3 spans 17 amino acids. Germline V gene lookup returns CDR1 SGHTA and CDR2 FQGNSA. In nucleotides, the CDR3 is TGTGCCAGCAGACACGGGGGTGACAGACCTATGAACACTGAAGCTTTCTTT. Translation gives CASRHGGDRPMNTEAFF.